Only a few counts were recorded for the clone carrying this T cell receptor beta chain. The antigen remains undetermined. PCR amplification relied on 60 Vbeta primers (plus 13 Jbeta primers). Sequenced by immunoSEQ multiplex PCR; TCRdb stores in-frame clones only, minus some. The table shows roughly 100,000 clones, with roughly 76% occurring only once. The sample originates from a study of cytomegalovirus exposure and HLA in healthy donors. Findings and caveats of the study: Association of a missense DCLRE1C variant with TCR beta V- and J-gene trimming was reported in a later analysis.

This TCR derives from a woman aged 50 to 60 in good health and CMV-seropositive. The sample taken for sequencing was PBMCs.

For the CDR3, the DNA is TGTGCCAGCAAAAAGGACAGGGGGCAGGATCAGCCCCAGCATTTT. Translating gives CASKKDRGQDQPQHF. This chain links TRBV6-5 with TRBJ1-5; 11 bases map to TRBD1. With V trimmed by 7 bases and J by 5 bases, 7 bases remained unmatched. The CDR3 extends over 15 amino acids. CDR1 and CDR2 (germline): MNHEY, SVGAGI.